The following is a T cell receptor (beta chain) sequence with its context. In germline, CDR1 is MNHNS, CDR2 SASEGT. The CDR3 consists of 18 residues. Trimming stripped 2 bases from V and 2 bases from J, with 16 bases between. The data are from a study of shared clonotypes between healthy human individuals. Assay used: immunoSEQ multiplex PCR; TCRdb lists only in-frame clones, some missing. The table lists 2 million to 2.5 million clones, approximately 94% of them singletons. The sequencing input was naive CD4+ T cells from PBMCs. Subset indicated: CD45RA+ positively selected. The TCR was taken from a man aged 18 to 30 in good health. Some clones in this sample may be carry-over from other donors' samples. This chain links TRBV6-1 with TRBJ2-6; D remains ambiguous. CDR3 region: CASSESRYRVTGANVLTF. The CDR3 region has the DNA TGTGCCAGCAGTGAATCTAGGTATAGGGTAACTGGGGCCAACGTCCTGACTTTC.